The clone carrying this T cell receptor beta chain showed up just once. This entry comes from a study of control samples from healthy donors and cancer patients. TCRdb's copy holds only in-frame clones and misses some; the assay was immunoSEQ multiplex PCR. The sample contains some 150,000 clones, more than 85% of which appear only once. CDR3 length: 12 residues. CDR1 and CDR2 from the germline V gene are ENHRY and SYGVKD. Trimming removed 10 bases from V and 2 bases from J, with 12 bases in between. Sequenced sample: blood. This clonotype was obtained from a man aged 50-60 years in good health. The chain employs TRBV10-3 and TRBJ2-7; D is perhaps TRBD2 (6 bases). The CDR3 nucleotides are TGTGCCACCCGGGACTGGGCCTACGAGCAGTACTTC. It encodes CATRDWAYEQYF.